Listed below are T cell receptor beta chains from one sample, sequenced in a study of blood T cell repertoires in COVID-19. Generated by immunoSEQ multiplex PCR, the TCRdb table keeps only in-frame clones and is missing some. The sample lists 300,000 or so clones, nearly 90% occurring once. Sequences were obtained from PBMCs or T cells enriched from blood (not recorded which). All receptors derive from a woman aged 45-60 years who had been exposed to COVID-19. The CDR3 runs from the conserved cysteine through the conserved F or W. D genes are given only for firm matches. Not all rows give a size; the values are once, few, many and, for expanded clones, a class.

>TRBJ1-4|NA|NA|17|TRBV19
CASSIGRGWSTNEKLFF
TGTGCCAGTAGTATTGGACGGGGTTGGAGTACTAATGAAAAACTGTTTTTT
>TRBJ1-3|few|NA|16|TRBV2
CASSSGRTLSGNTIYF
TGTGCCAGCAGCTCCGGGCGGACACTTTCTGGAAACACCATATATTTT
>TRBJ1-5|NA|NA|13|TRBV6-5
CASSHGGNQPQHF
TGTGCCAGCAGTCACGGAGGCAATCAGCCCCAGCATTTT
>TRBJ1-2|once|NA|12|TRBV2
CASTQGIYGYTF
TGTGCCAGCACACAGGGTATCTATGGCTACACCTTC
>TRBJ2-7|NA|NA|13|TRBV5-4
CASSLKGVDEQYF
TGTGCCAGCAGCTTGAAGGGAGTCGACGAGCAGTACTTC
>TRBJ1-1|few|TRBD1|19|TRBV5-1
CASSLRSGTGGGGNTEAFF
TGCGCCAGCAGCCTAAGATCCGGGACAGGGGGCGGCGGGAACACTGAAGCTTTCTTT
>TRBJ1-1|NA|NA|18|TRBV4-1
CASSQESSRFGQTVVAFF
TGCGCCAGCAGCCAAGAGTCATCTCGATTCGGACAAACTGTTGTAGCTTTCTTT
>TRBJ2-7|NA|TRBD2|15|TRBV28
CASTRTSGYSYEQYF
TGTGCCAGCACGAGAACTAGCGGTTACTCCTACGAGCAGTACTTC
>TRBJ1-2|once|TRBD1|15|TRBV3-1/TRBV3-2
CASSQGTVPMGGYTF
TGTGCCAGCAGCCAGGGGACAGTACCTATGGGTGGCTACACCTTC
>TRBJ2-1|NA|NA|16|TRBV2
CASSEAQEKQYYEQFF
TGTGCCAGCAGTGAAGCGCAGGAAAAACAATATTATGAGCAGTTCTTC
>TRBJ2-4|NA|TRBD1|15|TRBV5-1
CASSLGTGVLNIQYF
TGCGCCAGCAGCCTCGGGACAGGGGTTCTAAACATTCAGTACTTC
>TRBJ1-2|NA|TRBD1|17|TRBV3-1/TRBV3-2
CASSQDWSGGTNYGYTF
TGTGCCAGCAGCCAAGATTGGTCAGGGGGAACTAACTATGGCTACACCTTC
>TRBJ1-1|NA|NA|15|TRBV7-9
CASSSARIMNTEAFF
TGTGCCAGCAGCTCGGCGAGGATAATGAACACTGAAGCTTTCTTT